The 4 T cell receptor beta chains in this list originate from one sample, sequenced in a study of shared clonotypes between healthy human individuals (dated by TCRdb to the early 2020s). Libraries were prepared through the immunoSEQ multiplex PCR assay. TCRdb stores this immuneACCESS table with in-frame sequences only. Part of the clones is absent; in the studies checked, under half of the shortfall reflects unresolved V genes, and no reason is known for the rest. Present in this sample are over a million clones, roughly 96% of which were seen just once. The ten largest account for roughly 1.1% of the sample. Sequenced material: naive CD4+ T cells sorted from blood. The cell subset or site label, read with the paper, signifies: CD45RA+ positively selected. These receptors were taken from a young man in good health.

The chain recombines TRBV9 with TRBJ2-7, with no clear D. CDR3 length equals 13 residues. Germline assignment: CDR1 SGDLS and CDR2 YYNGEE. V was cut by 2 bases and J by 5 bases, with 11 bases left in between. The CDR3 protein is CASSVGPSHEQYF. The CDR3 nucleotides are TGTGCCAGCAGCGTCGGCCCCAGCCACGAGCAGTACTTC.

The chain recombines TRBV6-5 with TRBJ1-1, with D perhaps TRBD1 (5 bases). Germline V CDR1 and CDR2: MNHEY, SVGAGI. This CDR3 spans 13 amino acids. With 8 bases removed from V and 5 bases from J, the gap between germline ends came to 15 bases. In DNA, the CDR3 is TGTGCCAGCGCAGACAACGGGGGGACTGAAGCTTTCTTT. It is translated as CASADNGGTEAFF.

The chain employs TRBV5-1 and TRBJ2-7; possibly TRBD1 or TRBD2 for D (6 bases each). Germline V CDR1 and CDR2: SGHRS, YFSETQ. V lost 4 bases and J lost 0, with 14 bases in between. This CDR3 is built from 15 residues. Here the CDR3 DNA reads TGCGCCAGCAGCATTGGAGGGGGGTCCTCCTACGAGCAGTACTTC. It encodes CASSIGGGSSYEQYF.

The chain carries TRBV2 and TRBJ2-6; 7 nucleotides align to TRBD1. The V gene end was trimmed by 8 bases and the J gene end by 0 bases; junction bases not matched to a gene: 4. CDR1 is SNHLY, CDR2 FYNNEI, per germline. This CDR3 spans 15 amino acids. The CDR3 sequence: CASPTGSSGANVLTF. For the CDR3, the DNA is TGTGCCAGCCCGACAGGGAGCTCTGGGGCCAACGTCCTGACTTTC.